The 12 T cell receptor beta chains below all came from one sample that was sequenced in a study of CD8+ T cells in alopecia areata. RNA was extracted and reverse transcribed into cDNA as the sequencing template. Profiled with immunoSEQ multiplex PCR; TCRdb holds only in-frame clones, not every one. The sample consists of 150,000 to 200,000 clones, about three fifths of them appearing once. Treatment given: oral pan-JAK inhibitor, 5-10 mg twice daily. The sequencing here drew on CD4+ T cells sorted from blood, taken at week 4, from a patient treated with tofacitinib. These receptors originate from a human donor with alopecia areata.

The chain joins TRBV5-1 to TRBJ1-1; TRBD1 is a possible D gene (6 bases). V was shortened by 5 bases and J by 9 bases, with 14 bases between the two germline ends. CDR1 and CDR2 from the germline V gene are SGHRS and YFSETQ. This CDR3 has 12 residues. The CDR3 DNA follows: TGCGCCAGCAGAGAGGGGGGCCAACAAGCTTTCTTT. This encodes CASREGGQQAFF.

This clone was recorded once. The chain combines TRBV29-1 with TRBJ2-3; D not certain. Germline-derived CDR1 and CDR2 are SQVTM and ANQGSEA. V gave up 4 bases and J gave up 2 bases, with 10 bases separating them. This CDR3 contains 13 residues. This CDR3 is CSVAQDSTDTQYF. CDR3 bases: TGCAGCGTTGCTCAGGATTCCACAGATACGCAGTATTTT.

This clone was detected only a few times. This sequence joins TRBV30 and TRBJ2-5; no definite D call. Germline-derived CDR1 and CDR2 are GTSNPN and SVGIG (reference sequence). Trimming stripped 0 bases from V and 0 bases from J, with 8 bases between. CDR3 length: 14 residues. This chain's CDR3 is CAWSVPRNQETQYF. In DNA form, the CDR3 reads TGTGCCTGGAGTGTACCCAGGAACCAAGAGACCCAGTACTTC.

The chain couples TRBV27 to TRBJ1-6; D might be TRBD1 (6 bases). V lost 6 bases and J lost 6, with 18 bases in between. Germline loops: CDR1 MNHEY, CDR2 SMNVEV (reference sequence). This CDR3 has 16 amino acids. In nucleotides, the CDR3 is TGTGCCAGCAGACAACAGGGACGGGCCTTTAATTCACCCCTCCACTTT. Its protein product is CASRQQGRAFNSPLHF.

This clone was seen once. The chain has TRBV30 and TRBJ1-2; 10 nucleotides match TRBD1. This CDR3 has 14 amino acids. CDR1 and CDR2 (germline): GTSNPN, SVGIG (reference sequence). V lost 4 bases and J lost 6; bases outside the gene matches: 8. This CDR3 is CAWNPGQGVDGYTF. CDR3 DNA sequence: TGTGCCTGGAACCCCGGACAGGGGGTAGATGGCTACACCTTC.

J is TRBJ1-3 and V is TRBV2, with D tentatively TRBD1 (5 bases). The germline V gene encodes CDR1 SNHLY and CDR2 FYNNEI. V lost 6 bases and J 0 bases, leaving 9 bases between the germline ends. The CDR3 consists of 14 residues. CDR3: CASRETASGNTIYF. In DNA, the CDR3 is TGTGCCAGCAGGGAGACAGCCTCTGGAAACACCATATATTTT. The complete variable domain, with remaining parts taken from reference TRBV2 and TRBJ1-3, reads EPEVTQTPSHQVTQMGQEVILRCVPISNHLYFYWYRQILGQKVEFLVSFYNNEISEKSEIFDDQFSVERPDGSNFTLKIRSTKLEDSAMYFCASRETASGNTIYFGEGSWLTVV.

The genes are TRBV20-1 and TRBJ1-1; 7 bases agree with TRBD1. V lost 3 bases to trimming and J lost 11 bases; unmatched junction nucleotides: 6. This CDR3 region has 11 residues. In germline, CDR1 is DFQATT, CDR2 SNEGSKA (reference sequence). Here the CDR3 DNA reads TGCAGTGCTAGTTCCGAACAGGGGGCTTTCTTT. Residues: CSASSEQGAFF.

The chain employs TRBV6-5 and TRBJ1-2; D not resolved. This CDR3 is 13 amino acids long. Deletions cut 7 bases from V and 3 bases from J, with 12 bases between. Germline V gene sequence: CDR1 MNHEY, CDR2 SVGAGI. CDR3 loop: CASTPSGDYGYTF. In nucleotides, the CDR3 is TGTGCCAGCACGCCGTCAGGAGACTATGGCTACACCTTC.

This rearrangement joins TRBV18 to TRBJ2-2; TRBD1 matches 7 bases. CDR1 and CDR2 from the germline V gene are KGHSH and LQKENI. The length of the CDR3 is 16 residues. Germline trimming cut 3 bases from V and 4 bases from J; bases unmatched to any gene: 8. The CDR3 sequence is CASSPPTGLATGELFF. The CDR3 nucleotides read TGTGCCAGCTCACCTCCGACAGGGCTCGCCACCGGGGAGCTGTTTTTT. Combining the CDR3 with reference TRBV18 and TRBJ2-2 gives the whole variable domain NAGVMQNPRHLVRRRGQEARLRCSPMKGHSHVYWYRQLPEEGLKFMVYLQKENIIDESGMPKERFSAEFPKEGPSILRIQQVVRGDSAAYFCASSPPTGLATGELFFGEGSRLTVL.

This sequence joins TRBV29-1 and TRBJ2-5, with a tentative D call TRBD1 (6 bases). Trimming stripped 4 bases from V and 4 bases from J, with 10 bases between. Germline CDR1 is SQVTM and CDR2 is ANQGSEA. This CDR3 is built from 12 residues. This CDR3 reads CSVVTGIETQYF. DNA for the CDR3: TGCAGCGTTGTGACAGGAATAGAGACCCAGTACTTC.

This chain connects TRBV30 to TRBJ1-5; D is undetermined. V was pared by 2 bases and J by 4 bases, with 12 bases between. Germline lookup yields CDR1 GTSNPN and CDR2 SVGIG (reference sequence). CDR3 length: 14 residues. The CDR3 spells CAWSLLGRNQPQHF. CDR3 sequence (DNA): TGTGCCTGGAGTTTACTGGGGAGGAATCAGCCCCAGCATTTT.

This clone has just one count. The chain couples TRBV29-1 to TRBJ1-1; the D is unclear. CDR3 length equals 12 residues. Germline lookup yields CDR1 SQVTM and CDR2 ANQGSEA. Trimming shortened V by 6 bases and J by 6 bases, and 14 bases separated the two germline ends. CDR3 residues: CSVKDRAAEAFF. The DNA for the CDR3 is TGCAGCGTCAAAGACCGCGCGGCTGAAGCTTTCTTT.